The clone carrying this TCR beta chain was detected only a few times. Its antigen is still unknown. TCRdb redid the calling of the reads with MiXCR, one entry per CDR3 protein. The table lists fewer than 550,000 distinct CDR3 sequences, around 11% of them singletons. The sample originates from a study of T cell repertoires in cytomegalovirus infection. The overall study: TCR beta signatures that were public indicated CMV infection and matching HLA type. Whole-study findings and limits: Frequencies of public TCR beta families were cumulated, and this identified carriers of CMV plus the relevant HLA. Ex vivo, HLA-C-restricted CMV-specific TCR beta clonotypes prevailed over the rest of the response.

Trimming took 6 bases from V and 8 from J; bases not matched to a gene: 7. The CDR3 totals 14 residues. Germline V CDR1 and CDR2: DFQATT, SNEGSKA (reference sequence). J is TRBJ2-1 and V is TRBV20-1; 13 bases align to TRBD2. This TCR came from a human donor in good health (CMV status not recorded). Some clones in this sample may be carry-over from other donors' samples. The sample taken for sequencing was PBMCs. DNA of the CDR3: TGCAGTGCCCTTACTAGCGGGAGGGCCGATGAGCAGTTCTTC. Translated: CSALTSGRADEQFF.